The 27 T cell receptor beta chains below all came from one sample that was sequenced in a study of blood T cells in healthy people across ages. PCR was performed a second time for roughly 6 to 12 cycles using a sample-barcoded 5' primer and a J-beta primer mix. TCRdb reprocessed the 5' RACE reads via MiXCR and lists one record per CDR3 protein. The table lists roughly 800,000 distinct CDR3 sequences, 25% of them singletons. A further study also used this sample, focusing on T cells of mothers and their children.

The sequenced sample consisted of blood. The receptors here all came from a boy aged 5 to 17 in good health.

CDR3 bases: TGTGCCACCAGTGATACCGCGGAGCTGAACACCGGGGAGCTGTTTTTT. Its protein product is CATSDTAELNTGELFF. This chain connects TRBV24-1 to TRBJ2-2; D not resolved. Germline CDR1 is KGHDR and CDR2 is SFDVKD. Trimming took 3 bases from V and 1 from J, leaving 11 bases between them. The CDR3 length is 16 residues.

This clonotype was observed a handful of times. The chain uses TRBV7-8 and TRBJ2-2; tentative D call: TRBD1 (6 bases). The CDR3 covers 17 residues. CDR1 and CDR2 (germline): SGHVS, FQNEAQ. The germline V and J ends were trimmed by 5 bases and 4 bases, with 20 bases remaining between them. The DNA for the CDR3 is TGTGCCAGCAGCCCCTATTCAGGGGAATTGGTCACCGGGGAGCTGTTTTTT. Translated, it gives CASSPYSGELVTGELFF. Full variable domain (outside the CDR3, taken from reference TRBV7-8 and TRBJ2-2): GAGVSQSPRYKVAKRGQDVALRCDPISGHVSLFWYQQALGQGPEFLTYFQNEAQLDKSGLPSDRFFAERPEGSVSTLKIQRTQQEDSAVYLCASSPYSGELVTGELFFGEGSRLTVL.

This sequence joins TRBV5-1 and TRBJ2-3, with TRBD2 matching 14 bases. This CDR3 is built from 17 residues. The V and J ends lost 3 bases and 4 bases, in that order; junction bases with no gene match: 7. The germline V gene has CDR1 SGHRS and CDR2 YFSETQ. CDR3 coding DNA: TGCGCCAGCAGCTCTATGACTAGCGGGAGGGCCCCAGATACGCAGTATTTT. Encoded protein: CASSSMTSGRAPDTQYF.

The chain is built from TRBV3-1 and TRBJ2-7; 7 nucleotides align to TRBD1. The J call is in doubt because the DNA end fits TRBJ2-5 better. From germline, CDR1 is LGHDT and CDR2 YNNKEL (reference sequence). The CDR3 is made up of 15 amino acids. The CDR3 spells CASSQGTGAQETQYF. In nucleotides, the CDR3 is TGTGCCAGCAGCCAAGGGACAGGTGCCCAAGAGACCCAGTACTTC.

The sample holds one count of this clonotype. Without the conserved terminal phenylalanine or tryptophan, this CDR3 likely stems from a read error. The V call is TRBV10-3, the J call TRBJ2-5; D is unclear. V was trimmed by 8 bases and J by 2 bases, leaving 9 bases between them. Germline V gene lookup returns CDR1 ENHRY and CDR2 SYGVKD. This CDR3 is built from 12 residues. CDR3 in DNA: TGTGCCATCGGGCCATCACAAGAGACCCAGTACTCC. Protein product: CAIGPSQETQYS.

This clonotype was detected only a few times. The CDR3 loop reads CASMGDYGYTF. The CDR3 DNA is TGTGCCAGCATGGGTGACTATGGCTACACCTTC. The chain is built from TRBV6-2 or TRBV6-3 and TRBJ1-2; no clear D gene. The V end was cut by 7 bases, the J end by 3 bases, with 6 bases between. The V gene's germline CDR1 is MNHEY and CDR2 SVGEGT. The CDR3 is 11 amino acids.

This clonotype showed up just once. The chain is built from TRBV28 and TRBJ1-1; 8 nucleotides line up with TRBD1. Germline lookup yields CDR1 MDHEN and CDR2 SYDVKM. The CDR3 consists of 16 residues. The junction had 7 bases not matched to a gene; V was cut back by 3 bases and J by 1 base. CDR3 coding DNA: TGTGCCAGCAGTTTGGACGCAGGGGGCGAGAACACTGAAGCTTTCTTT. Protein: CASSLDAGGENTEAFF. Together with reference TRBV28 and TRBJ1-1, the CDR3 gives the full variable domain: DVKVTQSSRYLVKRTGEKVFLECVQDMDHENMFWYRQDPGLGLRLIYFSYDVKMKEKGDIPEGYSVSREKKERFSLILESASTNQTSMYLCASSLDAGGENTEAFFGQGTRLTVV.

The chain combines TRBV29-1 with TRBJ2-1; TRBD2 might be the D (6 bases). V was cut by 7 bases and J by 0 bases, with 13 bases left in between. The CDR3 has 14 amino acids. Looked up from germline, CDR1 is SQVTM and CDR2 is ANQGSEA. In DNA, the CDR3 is TGCAGCGGACTTCACGGGAGCTCCTACAATGAGCAGTTCTTC. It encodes CSGLHGSSYNEQFF.

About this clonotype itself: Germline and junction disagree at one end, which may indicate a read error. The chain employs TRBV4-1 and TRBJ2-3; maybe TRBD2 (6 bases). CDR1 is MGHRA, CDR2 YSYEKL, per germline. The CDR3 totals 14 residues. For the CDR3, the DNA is TGCGCCAGTAGCCCTAGCGAGAGCACAGATACGCAGTATTTT. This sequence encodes CASSPSESTDTQYF.

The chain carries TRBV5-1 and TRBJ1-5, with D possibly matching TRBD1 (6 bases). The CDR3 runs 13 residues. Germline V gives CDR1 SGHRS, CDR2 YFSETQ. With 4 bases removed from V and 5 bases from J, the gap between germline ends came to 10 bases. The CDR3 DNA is TGCGCCAGCAGCCATGAGGGGGATCAGCCCCAGCATTTT. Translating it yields CASSHEGDQPQHF.

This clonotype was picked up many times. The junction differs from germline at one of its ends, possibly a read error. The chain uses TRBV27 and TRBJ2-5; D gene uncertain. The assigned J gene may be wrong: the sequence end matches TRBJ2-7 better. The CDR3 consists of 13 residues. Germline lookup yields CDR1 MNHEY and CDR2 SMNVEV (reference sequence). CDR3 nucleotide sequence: TGCGCCAGCAGCTTATCCCCAACCTACGAGCAGTACTTC. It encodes CASSLSPTYEQYF.

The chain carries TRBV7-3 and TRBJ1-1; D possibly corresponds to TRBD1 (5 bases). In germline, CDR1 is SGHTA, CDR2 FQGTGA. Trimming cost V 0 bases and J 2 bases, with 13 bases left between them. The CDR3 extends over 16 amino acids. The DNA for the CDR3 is TGTGCCAGCAGCTTAACGGGTCCAGGGTCCAACACTGAAGCTTTCTTT. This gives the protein CASSLTGPGSNTEAFF.

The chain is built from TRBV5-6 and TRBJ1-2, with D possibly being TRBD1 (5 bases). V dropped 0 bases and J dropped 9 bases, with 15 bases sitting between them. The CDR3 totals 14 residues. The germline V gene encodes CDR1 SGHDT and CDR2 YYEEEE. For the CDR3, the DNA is TGTGCCAGCAGCTTGGGGCAGGGATGGCTTAGCTACACCTTC. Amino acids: CASSLGQGWLSYTF.

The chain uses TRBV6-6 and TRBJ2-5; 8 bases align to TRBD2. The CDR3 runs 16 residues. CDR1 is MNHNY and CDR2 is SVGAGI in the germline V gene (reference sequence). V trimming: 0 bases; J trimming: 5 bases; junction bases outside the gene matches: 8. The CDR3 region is CASSYSISGGPETQYF. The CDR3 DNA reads TGTGCCAGCAGTTACTCCATTTCGGGAGGGCCGGAGACCCAGTACTTC.

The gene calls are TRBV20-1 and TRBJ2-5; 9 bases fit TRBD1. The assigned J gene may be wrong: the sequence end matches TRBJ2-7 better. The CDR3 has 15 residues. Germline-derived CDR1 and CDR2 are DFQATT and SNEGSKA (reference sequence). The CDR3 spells CSANRDRVAFYEQYF. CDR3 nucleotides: TGCAGTGCTAACCGGGACAGGGTTGCGTTCTACGAGCAGTACTTC.

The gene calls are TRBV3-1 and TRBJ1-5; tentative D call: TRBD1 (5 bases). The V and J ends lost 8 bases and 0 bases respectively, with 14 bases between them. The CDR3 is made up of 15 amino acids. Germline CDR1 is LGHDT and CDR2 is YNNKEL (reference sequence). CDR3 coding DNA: TGTGCCAGCGGGGGACGGCCATATAGCAATCAGCCCCAGCATTTT. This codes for CASGGRPYSNQPQHF.

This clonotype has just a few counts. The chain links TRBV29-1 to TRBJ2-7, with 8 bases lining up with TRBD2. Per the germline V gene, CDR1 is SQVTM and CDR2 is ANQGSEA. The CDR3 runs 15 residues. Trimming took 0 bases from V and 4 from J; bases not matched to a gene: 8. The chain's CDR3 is CSVEDNERETYEQYF. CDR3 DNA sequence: TGCAGCGTTGAAGATAATGAGCGGGAGACTTACGAGCAGTACTTC.

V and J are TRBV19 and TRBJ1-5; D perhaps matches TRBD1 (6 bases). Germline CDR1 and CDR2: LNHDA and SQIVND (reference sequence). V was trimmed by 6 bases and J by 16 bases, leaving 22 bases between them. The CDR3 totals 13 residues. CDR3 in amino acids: CASSLQAWTDEHF. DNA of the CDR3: TGTGCCAGTAGCCTACAAGCGTGGACAGATGAACATTTT.

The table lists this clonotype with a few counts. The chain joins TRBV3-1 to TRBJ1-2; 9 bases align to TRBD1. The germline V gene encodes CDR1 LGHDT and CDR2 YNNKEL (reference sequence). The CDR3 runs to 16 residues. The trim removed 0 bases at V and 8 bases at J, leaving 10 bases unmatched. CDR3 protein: CASSQDLSPTGGGYTF. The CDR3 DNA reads TGTGCCAGCAGCCAAGATCTTTCCCCGACAGGGGGAGGCTACACCTTC.

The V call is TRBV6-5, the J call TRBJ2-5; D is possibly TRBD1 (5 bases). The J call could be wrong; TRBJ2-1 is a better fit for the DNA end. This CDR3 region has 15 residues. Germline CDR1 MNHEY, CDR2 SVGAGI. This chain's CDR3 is CASSWTLSYINEQFF. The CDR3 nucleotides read TGTGCCAGCAGTTGGACACTAAGCTACATCAATGAGCAGTTCTTC.

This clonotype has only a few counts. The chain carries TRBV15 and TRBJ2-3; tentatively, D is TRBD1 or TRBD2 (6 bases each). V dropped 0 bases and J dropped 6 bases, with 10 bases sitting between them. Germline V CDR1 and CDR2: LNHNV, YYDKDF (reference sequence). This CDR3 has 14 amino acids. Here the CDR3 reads CATSRDRGVDTQYF. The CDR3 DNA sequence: TGTGCCACCAGCAGAGATAGGGGGGTCGATACGCAGTATTTT.

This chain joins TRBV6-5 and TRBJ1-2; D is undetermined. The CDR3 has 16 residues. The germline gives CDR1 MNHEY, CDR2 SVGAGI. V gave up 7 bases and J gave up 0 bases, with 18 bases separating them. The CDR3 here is CASTPSGLEANYGYTF. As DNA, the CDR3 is TGTGCCAGCACCCCGTCTGGCCTGGAGGCTAACTATGGCTACACCTTC.

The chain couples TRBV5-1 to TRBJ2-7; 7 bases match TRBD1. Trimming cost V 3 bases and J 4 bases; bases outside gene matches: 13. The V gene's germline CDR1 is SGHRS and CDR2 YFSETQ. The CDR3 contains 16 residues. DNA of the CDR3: TGCGCCAGCAGCTCGGATGCCGGGACAGCGAATTACGAGCAGTACTTC. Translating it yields CASSSDAGTANYEQYF.

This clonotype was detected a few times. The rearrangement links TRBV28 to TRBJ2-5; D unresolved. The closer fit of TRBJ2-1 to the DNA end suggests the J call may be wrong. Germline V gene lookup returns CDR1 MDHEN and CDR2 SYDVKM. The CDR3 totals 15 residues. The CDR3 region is CASREPLVSPMGQFF. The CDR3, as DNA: TGTGCCAGCAGAGAGCCCCTTGTGAGCCCAATGGGGCAGTTCTTC.

This CDR3 is CASSVGGEGGYTF. The CDR3 nucleotides are TGTGCCAGCAGCGTCGGGGGAGAAGGTGGCTACACCTTC. This chain links TRBV9 with TRBJ1-2; D possibly corresponds to TRBD1 (5 bases). The V gene lost 2 bases and the J gene lost 7 bases, with 12 bases spanning the gap. Germline CDR1 is SGDLS and CDR2 is YYNGEE. The length of the CDR3 is 13 residues.

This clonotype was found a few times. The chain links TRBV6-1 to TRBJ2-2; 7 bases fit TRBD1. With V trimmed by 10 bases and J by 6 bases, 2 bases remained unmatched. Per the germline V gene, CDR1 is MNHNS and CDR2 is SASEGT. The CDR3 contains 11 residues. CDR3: CATRGSGELFF. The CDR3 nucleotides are TGTGCCACCAGGGGGTCCGGGGAGCTGTTTTTT.

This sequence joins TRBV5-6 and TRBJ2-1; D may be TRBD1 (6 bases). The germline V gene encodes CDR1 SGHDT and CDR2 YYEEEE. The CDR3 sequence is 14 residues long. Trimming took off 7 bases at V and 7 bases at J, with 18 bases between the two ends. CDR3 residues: CASWIQGLSNEQFF. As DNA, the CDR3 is TGTGCCAGCTGGATACAGGGTTTGTCGAATGAGCAGTTCTTC.